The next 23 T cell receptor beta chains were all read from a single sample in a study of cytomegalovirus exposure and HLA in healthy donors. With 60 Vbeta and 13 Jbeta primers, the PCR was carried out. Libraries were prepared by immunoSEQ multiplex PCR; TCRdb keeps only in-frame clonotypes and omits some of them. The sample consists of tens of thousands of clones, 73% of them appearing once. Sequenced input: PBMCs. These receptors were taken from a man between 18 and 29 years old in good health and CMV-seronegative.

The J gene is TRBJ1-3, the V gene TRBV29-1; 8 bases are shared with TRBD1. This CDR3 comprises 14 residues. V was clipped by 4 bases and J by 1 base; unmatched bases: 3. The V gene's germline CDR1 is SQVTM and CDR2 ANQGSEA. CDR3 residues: CSVGGQGSGNTIYF. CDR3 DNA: TGCAGCGTTGGCGGACAGGGATCTGGAAACACCATATATTTT. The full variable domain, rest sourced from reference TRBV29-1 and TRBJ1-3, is SAVISQKPSRDICQRGTSLTIQCQVDSQVTMMFWYRQQPGQSLTLIATANQGSEATYESGFVIDKFPISRPNLTFSTLTVSNMSPEDSSIYLCSVGGQGSGNTIYFGEGSWLTVV.

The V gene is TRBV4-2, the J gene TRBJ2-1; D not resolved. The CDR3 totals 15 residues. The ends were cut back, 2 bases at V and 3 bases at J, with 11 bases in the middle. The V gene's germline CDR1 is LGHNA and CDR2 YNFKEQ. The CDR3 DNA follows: TGTGCCAGCAGCCAACCCTCTAAGAACTACAATGAGCAGTTCTTC. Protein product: CASSQPSKNYNEQFF.

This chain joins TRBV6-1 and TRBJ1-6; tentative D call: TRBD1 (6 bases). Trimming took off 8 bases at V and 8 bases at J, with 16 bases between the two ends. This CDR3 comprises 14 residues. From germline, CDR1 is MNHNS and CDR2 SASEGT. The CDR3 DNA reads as TGTGCCAGCTACAGGGACAATGGGGATTCACCCCTCCACTTT. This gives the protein CASYRDNGDSPLHF.

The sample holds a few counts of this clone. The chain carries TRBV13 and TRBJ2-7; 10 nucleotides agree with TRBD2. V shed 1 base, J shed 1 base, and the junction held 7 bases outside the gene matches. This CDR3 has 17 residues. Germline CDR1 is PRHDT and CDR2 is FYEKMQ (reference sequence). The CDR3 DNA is TGTGCCAGCAGCTTAGCCTTAGCGGGAGGTGGGTCCTACGAGCAGTACTTC. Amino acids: CASSLALAGGGSYEQYF.

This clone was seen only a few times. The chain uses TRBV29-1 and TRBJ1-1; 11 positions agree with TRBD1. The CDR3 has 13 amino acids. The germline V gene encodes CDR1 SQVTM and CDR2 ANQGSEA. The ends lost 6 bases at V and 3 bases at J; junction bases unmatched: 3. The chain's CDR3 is CSVGTGGYTEAFF. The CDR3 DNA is TGCAGCGTCGGGACAGGGGGGTACACTGAAGCTTTCTTT.

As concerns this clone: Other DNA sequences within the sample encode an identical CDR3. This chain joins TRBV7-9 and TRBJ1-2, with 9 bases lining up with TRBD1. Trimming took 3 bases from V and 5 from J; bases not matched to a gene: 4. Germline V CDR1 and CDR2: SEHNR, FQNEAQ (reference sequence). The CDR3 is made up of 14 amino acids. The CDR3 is CASSLDRGGYGYTF. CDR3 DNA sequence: TGTGCCAGCAGCTTGGACAGGGGTGGGTATGGCTACACCTTC.

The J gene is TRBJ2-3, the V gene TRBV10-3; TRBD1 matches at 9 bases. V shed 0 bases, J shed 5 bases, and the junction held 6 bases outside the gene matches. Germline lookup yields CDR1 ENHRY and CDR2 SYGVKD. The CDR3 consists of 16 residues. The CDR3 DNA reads TGTGCCATCAGTGAGTCATACGGACAGGGGCTAGATACGCAGTATTTT. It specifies CAISESYGQGLDTQYF.

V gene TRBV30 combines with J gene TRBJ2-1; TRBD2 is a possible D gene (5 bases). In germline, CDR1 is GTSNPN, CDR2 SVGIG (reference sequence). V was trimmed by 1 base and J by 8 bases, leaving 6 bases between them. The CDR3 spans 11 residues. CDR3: CAWSARDEQFF. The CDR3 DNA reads TGTGCCTGGAGTGCGAGGGATGAGCAGTTCTTC.

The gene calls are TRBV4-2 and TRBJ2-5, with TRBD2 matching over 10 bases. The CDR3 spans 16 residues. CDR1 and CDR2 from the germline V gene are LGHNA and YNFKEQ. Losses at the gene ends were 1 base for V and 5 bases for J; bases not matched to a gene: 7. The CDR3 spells CASSQGQREGPETQYF. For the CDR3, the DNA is TGTGCCAGCAGCCAAGGGCAGCGGGAGGGCCCGGAGACCCAGTACTTC.

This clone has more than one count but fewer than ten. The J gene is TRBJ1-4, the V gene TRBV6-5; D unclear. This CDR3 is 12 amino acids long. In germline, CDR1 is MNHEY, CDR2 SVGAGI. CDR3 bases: TGTGCTTCTGGAGCAACTAATGAAAAACTGTTTTTT. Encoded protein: CASGATNEKLFF.

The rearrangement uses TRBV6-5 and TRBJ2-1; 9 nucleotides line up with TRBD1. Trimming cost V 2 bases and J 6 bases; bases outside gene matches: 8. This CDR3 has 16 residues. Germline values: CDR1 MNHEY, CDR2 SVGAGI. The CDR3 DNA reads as TGTGCCAGCAGTTACCTCGGGACAGGGATTATCAATGAGCAGTTCTTC. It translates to CASSYLGTGIINEQFF.

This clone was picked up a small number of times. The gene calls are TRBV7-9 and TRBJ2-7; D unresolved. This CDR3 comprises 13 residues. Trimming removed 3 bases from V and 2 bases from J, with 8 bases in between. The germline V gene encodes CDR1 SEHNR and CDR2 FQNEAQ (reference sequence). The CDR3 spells CASSFGQAYEQYF. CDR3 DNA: TGTGCCAGCAGCTTTGGTCAGGCCTACGAGCAGTACTTC. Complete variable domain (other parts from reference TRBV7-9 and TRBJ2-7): DTGVSQNPRHKITKRGQNVTFRCDPISEHNRLYWYRQTLGQGPEFLTYFQNEAQLEKSRLLSDRFSAERPKGSFSTLEIQRTEQGDSAMYLCASSFGQAYEQYFGPGTRLTVT.

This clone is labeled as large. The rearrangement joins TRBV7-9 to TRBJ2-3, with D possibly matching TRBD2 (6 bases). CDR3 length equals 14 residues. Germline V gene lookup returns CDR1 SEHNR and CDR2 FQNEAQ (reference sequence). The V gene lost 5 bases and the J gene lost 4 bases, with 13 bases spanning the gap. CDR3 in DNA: TGTGCCAGCAGCCGACTAGATTTCGCAGATACGCAGTATTTT. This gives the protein CASSRLDFADTQYF.

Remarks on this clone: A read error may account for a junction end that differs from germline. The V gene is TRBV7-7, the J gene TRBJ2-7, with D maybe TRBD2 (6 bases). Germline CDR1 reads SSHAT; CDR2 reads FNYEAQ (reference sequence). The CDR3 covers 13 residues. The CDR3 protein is CASSLRLAYEQYF. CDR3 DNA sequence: TGTGCTAGCAGCTTACGACTAGCCTACGAGCAGTACTTC.

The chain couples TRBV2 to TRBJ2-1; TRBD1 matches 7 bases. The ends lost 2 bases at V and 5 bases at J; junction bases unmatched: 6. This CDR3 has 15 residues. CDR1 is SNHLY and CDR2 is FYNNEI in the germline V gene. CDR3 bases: TGTGCCAGCAGTGAACCGAGGGGGCAGAACAATGAGCAGTTCTTC. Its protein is CASSEPRGQNNEQFF.

The CDR3 is CATSRGKDSEAFF. The CDR3 nucleotides read TGTGCCACCAGCAGGGGAAAGGACAGTGAAGCTTTCTTT. The chain is built from TRBV15 and TRBJ1-1; a weak D match, TRBD1 (6 bases). The V end was cut by 3 bases, the J end by 7 bases, with 12 bases between. This CDR3 has 13 residues. Germline assignment: CDR1 LNHNV and CDR2 YYDKDF (reference sequence).

CDR3: CASSDNTGSGYTF. DNA of the CDR3: TGTGCCAGCAGTGATAACACAGGGAGCGGCTACACCTTC. V usage is TRBV6-4 and J usage is TRBJ1-2; D perhaps matches TRBD1 (6 bases). The CDR3 spans 13 residues. Germline loops: CDR1 MRHNA, CDR2 SNTAGT. The V and J ends lost 3 bases and 8 bases respectively, with 13 bases between them.

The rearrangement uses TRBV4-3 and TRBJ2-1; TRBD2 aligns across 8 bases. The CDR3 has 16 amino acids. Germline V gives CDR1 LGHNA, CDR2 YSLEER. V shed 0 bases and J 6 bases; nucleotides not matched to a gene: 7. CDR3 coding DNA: TGCGCCAGCAGCCAAGAATCGGGAGGGCCAGGCAATGAGCAGTTCTTC. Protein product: CASSQESGGPGNEQFF.

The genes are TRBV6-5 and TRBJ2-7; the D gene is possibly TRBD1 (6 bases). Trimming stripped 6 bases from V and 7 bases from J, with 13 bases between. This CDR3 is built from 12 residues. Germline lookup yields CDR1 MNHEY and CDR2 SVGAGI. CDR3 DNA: TGTGCCAGCAGGGATCGTCAGGGGGAGCAGTACTTC. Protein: CASRDRQGEQYF.

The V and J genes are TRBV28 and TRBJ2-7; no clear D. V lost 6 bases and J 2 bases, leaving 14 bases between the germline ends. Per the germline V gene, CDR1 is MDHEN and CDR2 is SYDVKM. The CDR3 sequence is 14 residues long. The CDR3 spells CASSPGHSPYEQYF. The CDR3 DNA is TGTGCCAGCAGCCCCGGTCACTCGCCCTACGAGCAGTACTTC.

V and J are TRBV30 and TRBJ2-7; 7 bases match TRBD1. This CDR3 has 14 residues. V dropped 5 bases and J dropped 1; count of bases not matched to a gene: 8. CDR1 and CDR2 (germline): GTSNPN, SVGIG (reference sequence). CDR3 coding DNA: TGTGCCTGGGAAACCGGACAGGCTTCCTACGAGCAGTACTTC. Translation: CAWETGQASYEQYF.

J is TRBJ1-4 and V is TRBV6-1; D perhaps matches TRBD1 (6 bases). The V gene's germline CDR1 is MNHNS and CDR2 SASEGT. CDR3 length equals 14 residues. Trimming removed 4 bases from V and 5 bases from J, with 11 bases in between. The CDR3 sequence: CASSVTGKNEKLFF. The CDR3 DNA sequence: TGTGCCAGCAGTGTAACAGGGAAAAATGAAAAACTGTTTTTT.

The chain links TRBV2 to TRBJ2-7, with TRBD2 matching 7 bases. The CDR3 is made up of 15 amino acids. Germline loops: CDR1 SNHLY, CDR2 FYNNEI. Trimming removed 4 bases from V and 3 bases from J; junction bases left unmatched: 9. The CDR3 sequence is CASSAVVAGYYEQYF. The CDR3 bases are TGTGCCAGCAGTGCGGTGGTAGCGGGCTACTACGAGCAGTACTTC.